This TCR delta chain was sequenced in a study of Vδ1+ human thymocytes. The study, taken as a whole, reports: Thymic TRG and TRD repertoires appeared highly polyclonal. Donors shared many TRG clonotypes but few TRD clonotypes. About 20% of thymic delta-chain sequences were Vdelta2, with few Vdelta3, unlike blood Vdelta1+ controls.

Germline V gene sequence: CDR1 GEAIGNYY, CDR2 EKD. There are 17 residues in the CDR3. Unmatched junction bases numbered 11, after V lost 3 bases and J lost 4 bases. Worth noting for this clone: What it binds is unknown.

The sorted cells were CD3+ Vdelta1+ Vdelta2- thymocytes from alphabeta-depleted thymus. The template was reverse-transcribed extracted RNA. Multiplex PCR used pooled V-gene forward primers and a constant-region reverse primer to amplify CDR3s. TCRdb reanalysed the multiplex PCR reads with CATT. Of 20,000 to 25,000 delta-chain clones in the sample, 8.1% were seen once. The chain employs TRDV2 and TRDJ1, with 12 nucleotides matching TRDD3. The sequence derives from a child younger than two who had congenital heart surgery. Input material: Vdelta1+ gamma-delta thymocytes from the thymus. Subset specified: FACS-sorted CD3+ TCRalphabeta- TCRVdelta1+ TCRVdelta2- thymocytes. The CDR3 nucleotides are TGTGCCTGTGACCGAGTTTACTGGGGGATACATTACGATAAACTCATCTTT. Protein product: CACDRVYWGIHYDKLIF.